This T cell receptor (beta chain) was retrieved from a study of prognosis after radiotherapy for stage I lung cancer. Whole-study context: Squamous cell carcinoma tumors occurred in several patients, adenocarcinoma in some eleven. General study findings and limits: Post-treatment Shannon entropy following stereotactic body radiation therapy was lower among patients who developed distant metastases.

This clonotype was recorded at least ten times. Its matching antigen is unknown. Genomic DNA served as the source from which two-round multiplex PCR generated TCR beta CDR3 amplicons. Initially, in first-round PCR, primers specific to each TRBV and TRBJ gene were used. TCRdb re-derived calls from the multiplex PCR reads in MiXCR, one entry per CDR3 protein. The sample has under 75,000 distinct CDR3 sequences, 26% seen once. Trimming cost V 4 bases and J 4 bases, with 11 bases left between them. This CDR3 contains 13 residues. Per germline, CDR1 SGHDT and CDR2 YYEEEE. The rearrangement links TRBV5-6 to TRBJ1-1, with D perhaps TRBD1 (5 bases). The sequences come from PBMCs, collected before or after stereotactic body radiation therapy (not recorded which). This sequence was found in a donor aged 50 or older with non-small cell lung cancer. The CDR3 nucleotides are TGTGCCAGCAGCCCCCGTGGGGGCACTGAAGCTTTCTTT. This translates into CASSPRGGTEAFF.